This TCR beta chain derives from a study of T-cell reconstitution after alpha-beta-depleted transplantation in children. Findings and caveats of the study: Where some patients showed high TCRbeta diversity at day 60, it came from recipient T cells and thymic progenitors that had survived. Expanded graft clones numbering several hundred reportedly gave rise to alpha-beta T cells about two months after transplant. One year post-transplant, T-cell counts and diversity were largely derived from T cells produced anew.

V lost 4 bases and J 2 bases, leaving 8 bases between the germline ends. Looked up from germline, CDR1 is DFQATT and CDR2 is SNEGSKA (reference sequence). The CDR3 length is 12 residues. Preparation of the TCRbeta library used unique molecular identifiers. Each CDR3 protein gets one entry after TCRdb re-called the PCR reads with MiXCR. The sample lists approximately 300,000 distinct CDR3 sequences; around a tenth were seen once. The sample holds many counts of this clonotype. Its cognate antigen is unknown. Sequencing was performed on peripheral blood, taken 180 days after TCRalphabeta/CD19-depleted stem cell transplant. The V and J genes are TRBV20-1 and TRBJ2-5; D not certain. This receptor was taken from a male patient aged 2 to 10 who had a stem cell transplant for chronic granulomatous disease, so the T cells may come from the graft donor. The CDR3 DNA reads TGCAGTGCTAAGGTTCCACAAGAGACCCAGTACTTC. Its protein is CSAKVPQETQYF.